These 24 T cell receptor beta chains were all obtained from the same sample, sequenced in a study of blood T cell repertoires in COVID-19. The data were produced by immunoSEQ multiplex PCR, yet TCRdb's version contains in-frame clones alone and is incomplete. In the table there are 120,000 to 150,000 clones, about nine tenths of which are singletons. Sequencing input: peripheral blood. The receptors here all came from a woman in her fifties or sixties with acute or convalescent COVID-19.

The chain recombines TRBV19 with TRBJ1-5; weak D call: TRBD1 (6 bases). This CDR3 comprises 16 residues. CDR1 LNHDA and CDR2 SQIVND come from the germline V gene (reference sequence). V was clipped by 5 bases and J by 2 bases, with 16 bases between them. The CDR3 coding sequence is TGTGCCAGTAGTCCTACGACAGGAATCGGCAATCAGCCCCAGCATTTT. Translation gives CASSPTTGIGNQPQHF.

V gene TRBV27 combines with J gene TRBJ1-4; D gene uncertain. Trimming pared 3 bases from V and 5 bases from J, leaving 10 bases between. CDR1 is MNHEY, CDR2 SMNVEV, per germline (reference sequence). This CDR3 region has 14 residues. CDR3 residues: CASSFQKYNEKLFF. DNA for the CDR3: TGTGCCAGCAGTTTCCAGAAATACAATGAAAAACTGTTTTTT. The complete variable domain, with remaining parts taken from reference TRBV27 and TRBJ1-4, reads EAQVTQNPRYLITVTGKKLTVTCSQNMNHEYMSWYRQDPGLGLRQIYYSMNVEVTDKGDVPEGYKVSRKEKRNFPLILESPSPNQTSLYFCASSFQKYNEKLFFGSGTQLSVL.

CDR3 sequence: CAISEGGSPEAFF. The CDR3 DNA follows: TGTGCCATCAGTGAGGGGGGGAGTCCTGAAGCTTTCTTT. The V gene is TRBV10-3, the J gene TRBJ1-1; D is perhaps TRBD1 (5 bases). Trimming took off 2 bases at V and 6 bases at J, with 10 bases between the two ends. Germline V CDR1 and CDR2: ENHRY, SYGVKD. This CDR3 contains 13 residues.

J is TRBJ2-7 and V is TRBV7-9; D not resolved. This CDR3 contains 12 residues. Between the trimmed V and J ends, which lost 5 bases and 5 bases, there was a span of 10 bases. CDR1 is SEHNR, CDR2 FQNEAQ, per germline (reference sequence). The CDR3 region has the DNA TGTGCCAGCAGCCCTAGATTGAACGAGCAGTACTTC. Protein product: CASSPRLNEQYF.

This chain uses TRBV24-1 with TRBJ1-2; 8 nucleotides match TRBD1. V was pared by 3 bases and J by 5 bases, with 10 bases of the junction left unmatched. Germline V gene data show CDR1 as KGHDR and CDR2 as SFDVKD. This CDR3 contains 16 residues. CDR3: CATSDPTGQGIYGYTF. CDR3 bases: TGTGCCACCAGTGATCCGACCGGACAGGGAATATATGGCTACACCTTC.

This clone appeared once. The chain is built from TRBV7-6 and TRBJ1-1, with D possibly matching TRBD1 (6 bases). Germline V gene data show CDR1 as SGHVS and CDR2 as FNYEAQ. The V gene lost 3 bases and the J gene lost 1 base, with 12 bases spanning the gap. The CDR3 runs 15 residues. CDR3 in DNA: TGTGCCAGCAGCTTCGGGTGGGGACAGAACACTGAAGCTTTCTTT. It specifies CASSFGWGQNTEAFF.

This chain uses TRBV5-8 with TRBJ2-3, with D tentatively TRBD2 (6 bases). Germline CDR1 is SGHTS and CDR2 is YDEGEE. The CDR3 sequence is 12 residues long. V gave up 10 bases and J gave up 3 bases, with 12 bases separating them. The CDR3 coding sequence is TGTGCCTGGGGGGTTCCGACAGATACGCAGTATTTT. Protein: CAWGVPTDTQYF.

This clone came up once. The chain combines TRBV18 with TRBJ2-4; a weak D match, TRBD1 (6 bases). There are 16 residues in the CDR3. Per the germline V gene, CDR1 is KGHSH and CDR2 is LQKENI. Deletions cut 5 bases from V and 1 base from J, with 15 bases between. In DNA, the CDR3 is TGTGCCAGCTCAAAATTCGAGGGGGTGGCCAAAAACATTCAGTACTTC. Its translation: CASSKFEGVAKNIQYF. Together with reference TRBV18 and TRBJ2-4, the CDR3 gives the full variable domain: NAGVMQNPRHLVRRRGQEARLRCSPMKGHSHVYWYRQLPEEGLKFMVYLQKENIIDESGMPKERFSAEFPKEGPSILRIQQVVRGDSAAYFCASSKFEGVAKNIQYFGAGTRLSVL.

The rearrangement links TRBV30 to TRBJ1-5; D unresolved. Germline lookup yields CDR1 GTSNPN and CDR2 SVGIG (reference sequence). This CDR3 is 13 amino acids long. V was shortened by 2 bases and J by 6 bases, with 11 bases between the two germline ends. The CDR3 nucleotides read TGTGCCTGGAGTAAGAAGGAGGGTCAGCCCCAGCATTTT. It yields the protein CAWSKKEGQPQHF.

Only one count was recorded for this clone. The V call is TRBV6-1, the J call TRBJ2-5, with TRBD1 as a possible D gene (5 bases). V was pared by 3 bases and J by 1 base, with 12 bases between. The germline V gene encodes CDR1 MNHNS and CDR2 SASEGT. The CDR3 loop spans 15 amino acids. The CDR3 is CASSDSQGIQETQYF. In DNA, the CDR3 is TGTGCCAGCAGTGATTCCCAGGGAATCCAAGAGACCCAGTACTTC.

V usage is TRBV27 and J usage is TRBJ1-1; perhaps TRBD1 as D (5 bases). CDR3 length: 18 amino acids. V was trimmed by 6 bases and J by 2 bases, leaving 25 bases between them. Germline CDR1 reads MNHEY; CDR2 reads SMNVEV (reference sequence). CDR3 in DNA: TGTGCCAGCAGCGTTTGGAGAGGGTTGGGAGGGGAAAACACTGAAGCTTTCTTT. Its translation is CASSVWRGLGGENTEAFF.

V usage is TRBV11-2 and J usage is TRBJ2-3; 7 positions match TRBD2. CDR1 and CDR2 from the germline V gene are SGHAT and FQNNGV. V gave up 5 bases and J gave up 6 bases; unmatched junction bases: 14. The CDR3 runs 16 residues. CDR3 DNA sequence: TGTGCCAGCAGCCCAAGGGCTGGGAGGGACTCGGATACGCAGTATTTT. Its protein is CASSPRAGRDSDTQYF.

The J gene is TRBJ2-3, the V gene TRBV9, with 7 bases fitting TRBD1. CDR1 is SGDLS and CDR2 is YYNGEE in the germline V gene. CDR3 length: 15 amino acids. J gave up 2 bases and V 2 bases, and 5 bases lay outside the gene matches. The CDR3 coding sequence is TGTGCCAGCAGCGTCCAGACAGGGCTCACAGATACGCAGTATTTT. It translates to CASSVQTGLTDTQYF.

The chain links TRBV27 to TRBJ2-6, with 9 bases that match TRBD1. Germline trimming cut 7 bases from V and 2 bases from J; bases unmatched to any gene: 12. The CDR3 spans 18 residues. Germline CDR1 is MNHEY and CDR2 is SMNVEV (reference sequence). Written as DNA, the CDR3 is TGTGCCAGCACTTCGAGACAGGGGGGGAAAGCTGGGGCCAACGTCCTGACTTTC. Its translation is CASTSRQGGKAGANVLTF.

This clone occurred once. This chain joins TRBV19 and TRBJ1-1; D call uncertain. The CDR3 is 13 amino acids. V lost 3 bases and J lost 3, with 8 bases in between. The germline V gene has CDR1 LNHDA and CDR2 SQIVND (reference sequence). The CDR3 reads CASSMGGYTEAFF. The CDR3 bases are TGTGCCAGTAGTATGGGCGGGTACACTGAAGCTTTCTTT.

V gene TRBV27 combines with J gene TRBJ1-1, with D uncertain. The CDR3 runs to 14 residues. Per the germline V gene, CDR1 is MNHEY and CDR2 is SMNVEV (reference sequence). V was cut by 2 bases and J by 6 bases, with 13 bases left in between. As DNA, the CDR3 is TGTGCCAGCAGTTTACCGGGAGAGAGACCTGAAGCTTTCTTT. This translates into CASSLPGERPEAFF.

This chain uses TRBV2 with TRBJ2-6, with a tentative D call TRBD1 (5 bases). From germline, CDR1 is SNHLY and CDR2 FYNNEI. Trimming took off 6 bases at V and 4 bases at J, with 16 bases between the two ends. CDR3 length equals 16 residues. CDR3 nucleotide sequence: TGTGCCAGCAGCTACGTCAGGGTCCCCGGGGCCAACGTCCTGACTTTC. Amino acid sequence: CASSYVRVPGANVLTF.

V is TRBV19 and J is TRBJ2-7; 10 bases align to TRBD2. V gave up 6 bases and J gave up 6 bases; unmatched junction bases: 5. This CDR3 has 13 residues. Germline values: CDR1 LNHDA, CDR2 SQIVND (reference sequence). Here the CDR3 DNA reads TGTGCCAGTAGCGGGACTAGCGAGGGCGAGCAGTACTTC. Its translation: CASSGTSEGEQYF.

The J gene is TRBJ2-3, the V gene TRBV7-3, with 8 nucleotides matching TRBD2. Trimming cost V 1 base and J 4 bases; bases outside gene matches: 7. Germline V gene lookup returns CDR1 SGHTA and CDR2 FQGTGA. The CDR3 consists of 16 residues. CDR3 DNA: TGTGCCAGCAGCTTAAATACAGCGGGGGTATCAGATACGCAGTATTTT. Protein product: CASSLNTAGVSDTQYF. The full variable domain, completed using reference TRBV7-3 and TRBJ2-3, is GAGVSQTPSNKVTEKGKYVELRCDPISGHTALYWYRQSLGQGPEFLIYFQGTGAADDSGLPNDRFFAVRPEGSVSTLKIQRTERGDSAVYLCASSLNTAGVSDTQYFGPGTRLTVL.

The V and J genes are TRBV19 and TRBJ1-1; no definite D call. The length of the CDR3 is 13 residues. Germline V gene lookup returns CDR1 LNHDA and CDR2 SQIVND (reference sequence). V was clipped by 3 bases and J by 3 bases, with 8 bases between them. The CDR3 reads CASSMWADTEAFF. The CDR3 coding sequence is TGTGCCAGTAGTATGTGGGCAGACACTGAAGCTTTCTTT.

V and J are TRBV14 and TRBJ2-3, with TRBD2 matching 10 bases. CDR3 length equals 16 residues. The V and J ends lost 1 base and 3 bases, in that order; junction bases with no gene match: 4. CDR1 and CDR2 from the germline V gene are SGHDN and FVKESK. CDR3 amino acids: CASSQVLAGWTDTQYF. In DNA, the CDR3 is TGTGCCAGCAGCCAAGTACTAGCGGGGTGGACAGATACGCAGTATTTT.

The chain combines TRBV3-1 (or the pseudogene TRBV3-2) with TRBJ1-4; D is unclear. Germline loops: CDR1 LGHDT, CDR2 YNNKEL (reference sequence). The CDR3 sequence is 15 residues long. The germline V and J ends were trimmed by 2 bases and 8 bases, with 15 bases remaining between them. The CDR3 DNA follows: TGTGCCAGCAGCCAAACGTCTTCAGGAGGGGAAAAACTGTTTTTT. It encodes CASSQTSSGGEKLFF.

The V gene is TRBV6-1, the J gene TRBJ1-5; the D gene is possibly TRBD1 (5 bases). The germline gives CDR1 MNHNS, CDR2 SASEGT. This CDR3 is 16 amino acids long. V was pared by 2 bases and J by 2 bases, with 13 bases between. CDR3 residues: CASSEMVGRGNQPQHF. CDR3 nucleotides: TGTGCCAGCAGTGAAATGGTGGGGCGAGGCAATCAGCCCCAGCATTTT.

The V call is TRBV5-4, the J call TRBJ1-1, with 8 bases that match TRBD1. The V gene end was trimmed by 0 bases and the J gene end by 4 bases; junction bases not matched to a gene: 5. The CDR3 is made up of 15 amino acids. The V gene's germline CDR1 is SGHNT and CDR2 YYREEE (reference sequence). CDR3 sequence reads: CASSLGTGYSTEAFF. The CDR3, as DNA: TGTGCCAGCAGCTTGGGGACAGGGTACAGCACTGAAGCTTTCTTT.